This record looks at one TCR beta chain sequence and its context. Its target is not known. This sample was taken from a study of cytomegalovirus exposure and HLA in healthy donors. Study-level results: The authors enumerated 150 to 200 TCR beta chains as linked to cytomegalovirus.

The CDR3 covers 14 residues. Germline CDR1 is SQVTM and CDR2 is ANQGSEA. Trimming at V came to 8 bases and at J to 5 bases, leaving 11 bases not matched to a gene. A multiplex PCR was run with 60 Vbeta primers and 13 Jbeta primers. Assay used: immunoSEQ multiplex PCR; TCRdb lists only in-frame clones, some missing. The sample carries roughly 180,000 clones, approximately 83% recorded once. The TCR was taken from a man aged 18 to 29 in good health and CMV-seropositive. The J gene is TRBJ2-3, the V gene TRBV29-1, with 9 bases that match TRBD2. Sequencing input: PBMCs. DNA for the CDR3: TGCAGCATTGGAGCGGGGGGCCTGATAGATACGCAGTATTTT. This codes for CSIGAGGLIDTQYF.